The TCR beta chain under discussion was sequenced for a study of CD8+CD57+ T cells in acquired aplastic anemia. At the level of the study: Quantities of DNA derived from sorted CD4+ and CD8+ cells averaged approximately 3.5 ug. Study observations and caveats: CD8+ Simpson's diversity showed no significant patient-control difference. Common to patients and controls were twenty-nine CD8+ CDR3 sequences.

This clonotype was seen repeatedly, ten times or more. The antigen is unknown. Profiling that covered TCR beta VDJ and CDR3 relied on genomic DNA as its template. TCRdb analysed the reads with MiXCR anew, one entry per CDR3 protein. The sample holds 250,000 to 300,000 distinct CDR3 sequences, 45% to 70% seen once. Specimen: sorted CD4+, CD8+, or CD8+CD57+ T cells (not recorded which) from PBMCs. This clonotype was obtained from a human donor with severe aplastic anemia or a healthy control (not recorded which).

The CDR3 loop is CSARTAPDYGYTF. CDR3 DNA: TGCAGTGCTAGGACTGCGCCGGACTATGGCTACACCTTC. The chain combines TRBV20-1 with TRBJ1-2; the D is unclear. V lost 3 bases, J lost 3 bases, and 11 bases lay in between. Looked up from germline, CDR1 is DFQATT and CDR2 is SNEGSKA (reference sequence). There are 13 residues in the CDR3.